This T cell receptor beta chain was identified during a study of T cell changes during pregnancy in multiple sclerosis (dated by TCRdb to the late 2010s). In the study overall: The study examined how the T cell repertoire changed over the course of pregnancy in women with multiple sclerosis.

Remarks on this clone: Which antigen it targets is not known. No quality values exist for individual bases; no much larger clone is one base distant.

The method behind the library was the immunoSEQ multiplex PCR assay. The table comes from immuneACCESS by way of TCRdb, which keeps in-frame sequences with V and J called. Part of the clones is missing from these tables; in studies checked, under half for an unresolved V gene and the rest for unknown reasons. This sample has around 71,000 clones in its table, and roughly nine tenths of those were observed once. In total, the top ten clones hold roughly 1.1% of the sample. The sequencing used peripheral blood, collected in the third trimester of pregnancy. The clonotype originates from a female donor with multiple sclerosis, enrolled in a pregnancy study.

The nucleotides are TGTGCCTGGACAGGGTTGTTTTCTGTAGATACGCAGTATTTT. It is translated as CAWTGLFSVDTQYF. The chain couples TRBV30 to TRBJ2-3, and possibly TRBD1, on 5 matching bases. The CDR3 sequence holds 14 residues, the cysteine and phenylalanine included. CDR3 DNA only is kept here, 42 bases in frame from base 1. Trimming costs V 4 bases and J 5 bases, and their ends lie 16 bases apart. CDR1 and CDR2, per the germline V gene (reference sequence), are GTSNPN and SVGIG.